This T cell receptor (beta chain) appears in the sequencing data of a study of T cells in Graves' hyperthyroidism and ophthalmopathy. Study findings and constraints: Ophthalmopathy got predicted by the model a median approximately 6 months before its onset.

The source material, RNA transcripts, was used to amplify TCR beta CDR3 regions. The HTBI set primed first-round TCR CDR3 RT-PCR. One entry per CDR3 protein, called by TCRdb with MiXCR from the multiplex PCR reads. The table records over 300,000 distinct CDR3 sequences, roughly 13% of them present only once. V was shortened by 3 bases and J by 4 bases, with 10 bases between the two germline ends. In germline, CDR1 is SGDLS, CDR2 YYNGEE. The CDR3 runs to 14 residues. Many counts were recorded for this clonotype. Its antigen remains unknown. The sample was blood. The J gene is TRBJ2-2, the V gene TRBV9; no definite D call. The clonotype comes from a woman aged 60-75 years with Graves' hyperthyroidism. The CDR3 protein is CASSAAFGTGELFF. CDR3 sequence (DNA): TGTGCCAGCAGCGCGGCGTTTGGCACCGGGGAGCTGTTTTTT.